Following are 6 T cell receptor beta chains from one sample sequenced in a study of blood T cells in healthy people across ages (dated by TCRdb to the mid-2010s). Library method: 5' RACE. A second roughly 7 to 11 cycle PCR used a sample-barcoded 5' primer and a J-beta primer mix. Using fastp trimming at Q25 and MiXCR clonotype assembly, TCRdb reanalyzed the public sequencing data and kept in-frame beta chains. Rows matching on CDR3 protein sequence are summarized as one entry with the most common DNA and genes. In this sample the table shows over 1,500,000 distinct CDR3 sequences, about 39% of which occur a single time. Under 30% of the sample comes from the top ten. Input material: blood. Receptors originate from a human donor in good health.

The table lists this clonotype with a few counts. This rearrangement joins TRBV7-9 to TRBJ2-7, with a possible D match to TRBD1 (6 bases). The CDR3 has 14 amino acids. Trimming cost V 5 bases and J 4 bases, with 15 bases left between them. Germline-derived CDR1 and CDR2 are SEHNR and FQNEAQ (reference sequence). CDR3 nucleotide sequence: TGTGCCAGCAGCCGTACAGGGAATACGTACGAGCAGTACTTC. Its protein product is CASSRTGNTYEQYF. The entire variable domain, with the rest obtained from reference TRBV7-9 and TRBJ2-7, is as follows: DTGVSQNPRHKITKRGQNVTFRCDPISEHNRLYWYRQTLGQGPEFLTYFQNEAQLEKSRLLSDRFSAERPKGSFSTLEIQRTEQGDSAMYLCASSRTGNTYEQYFGPGTRLTVT.

Ten or more counts support this clonotype. V usage is TRBV7-2 and J usage is TRBJ2-3, with D unclear. Germline CDR1 is SGHTA and CDR2 is FQGNSA. V lost 1 base and J lost 3, with 14 bases in between. The CDR3 spans 16 residues. CDR3 sequence: CASSLGIVWGTDTQYF. The CDR3 nucleotides are TGTGCCAGCAGCTTAGGGATAGTGTGGGGTACAGATACGCAGTATTTT.

This chain links TRBV12-3 or TRBV12-4 with TRBJ1-1, with 9 positions matching TRBD1. Unmatched junction bases numbered 7, after V lost 6 bases and J lost 5 bases. The CDR3 spans 14 residues. The CDR3 DNA follows: TGTGCCAGCAGGACTGGACAGGGGCGGACTGAAGCTTTCTTT. Translation gives CASRTGQGRTEAFF.

The chain couples TRBV29-1 to TRBJ1-2; perhaps TRBD1 as D (5 bases). V lost 6 bases and J lost 4, with 15 bases in between. Germline V lookup: CDR1 SQVTM, CDR2 ANQGSEA. This CDR3 is built from 13 residues. In nucleotides, the CDR3 is TGCAGCGTACGAACGGGACCGACCTATGGCTACACCTTC. Translation: CSVRTGPTYGYTF. Using reference TRBV29-1 and TRBJ1-2 for the parts outside the CDR3, the full variable domain is SAVISQKPSRDICQRGTSLTIQCQVDSQVTMMFWYRQQPGQSLTLIATANQGSEATYESGFVIDKFPISRPNLTFSTLTVSNMSPEDSSIYLCSVRTGPTYGYTFGSGTRLTVV.

With respect to this clonotype: The junction differs from germline at one of its ends, possibly a read error. V is TRBV2 and J is TRBJ2-7, with D perhaps being TRBD1 or TRBD2 (5 bases each). This CDR3 contains 16 residues. Germline V CDR1 and CDR2: SNHLY, FYNNEI. CDR3 in DNA: TGTGCCAGCAGTAAGGGACCCGACGAGTGGTCCTACGAGCGGTACTTC. Its protein product is CASSKGPDEWSYERYF.

The chain has TRBV12-3 or TRBV12-4 and TRBJ2-7, with D possibly TRBD1 on 6 matching bases. Between the trimmed V and J ends, which lost 8 bases and 6 bases, there was a span of 17 bases. The CDR3 covers 13 residues. The CDR3 loop reads CASRAGQLSEQYF. In DNA, the CDR3 is TGTGCCAGCCGCGCCGGACAGCTGAGCGAGCAGTACTTC.